This TCR beta chain was documented in a study of control samples from healthy donors and cancer patients (dated by TCRdb to the early 2020s). CDR1 and CDR2, per the germline V gene, are SNHLY and FYNNEI. The cysteine opens and the phenylalanine closes a CDR3 of 15 amino acids. Only the CDR3 portion is preserved as DNA: 45 bases, with reading frame beginning at the first base. V lost 5 bases and J lost 6 bases; the stretch between them is 17 bases long. Preparation of the library involved the immunoSEQ multiplex PCR assay. TCRdb limited this immuneACCESS table to in-frame rearrangements with V and J called. A share of clones is missing; checked studies link under half to unresolved V genes, and the rest is unexplained. In all, the sample holds approximately 100,000 clones, and roughly 86% of those were seen once. Of the sample, 1.5% to 2.5% is held by the ten largest clones. As to this clone: Its antigen target is currently unknown. No per-base quality is available; no much larger clone lies one base away.

Sequencing input: blood. This receptor was identified in a man in his 60s in good health. The sequence links TRBV2 to TRBJ1-5; D gene: possibly TRBD1, on 6 matching bases. The CDR3 has the sequence CASSYGGGQGQPQHF. The DNA is as follows: TGTGCCAGCAGTTACGGGGGGGGGCAGGGTCAGCCCCAGCATTTT.